The following is a T cell receptor beta chain sequence with its context. Its antigen remains unknown. The sample originates from a study of shared clonotypes between healthy human individuals. Study results and limitations: Memory subsets had estimated richness that was generally smaller than that of naive subsets. Clonotypes shared by all four sorted-subset donors had higher generation probabilities than non-shared clonotypes.

The CDR3 is made up of 13 amino acids. V lost 4 bases and J lost 6; bases outside the gene matches: 6. Germline values: CDR1 SGHNT, CDR2 YYREEE (reference sequence). Replicate PCRs from sorted subsets contained around 200 ng DNA, which is roughly 30,000 T cell genomes. The protocol was immunoSEQ multiplex PCR, while the TCRdb copy is restricted to in-frame clones and leaves out a portion. Of 1,400,000 or so clones listed, about 98.5% are singletons. Those who donated were healthy HIV-negative adults, with no recent acute infections or vaccinations reported. The V gene is TRBV5-4, the J gene TRBJ1-1, with TRBD1 matching over 7 bases. Material: naive CD4+ T cells sorted from blood. As for subset: CD45RA+ positively selected. This sequence was found in a man aged 25 to 40 in good health. In DNA form, the CDR3 reads TGTGCCAGCAGCCGCTCAGGGGGGCCTGAAGCTTTCTTT. Translated, it gives CASSRSGGPEAFF.